Following are 18 T cell receptor beta chains from one sample sequenced in a study of post-analysis software for immune sequencing data. The antigens of these receptors remain unknown. TCR beta cDNA libraries included unique molecular identifiers. TCRdb called the PCR reads again in MiXCR, with one record for every CDR3 protein. The sample comprises roughly 600,000 distinct CDR3 sequences, roughly 45% of which are singletons, and 1.5% to 2% rests with the top ten. Broader study findings: Higher frequency in patients than in controls was seen for roughly five TRBV segments, with TRBV5-6, TRBV5-1 and TRBV20-1 among them.

Specimen: blood. These receptors all come from a girl between 10 and 17 years old with multiple sclerosis.

This clonotype was seen more than once but under ten times. The chain recombines TRBV25-1 with TRBJ2-6; 7 bases map to TRBD1. CDR1 and CDR2 (germline): MGHDK, SYGVNS. CDR3 size: 17 residues. The ends lost 7 bases at V and 0 bases at J; junction bases unmatched: 9. CDR3 sequence reads: CASNRTGLSSGANVLTF. The CDR3 bases are TGTGCCAGCAACCGGACAGGCCTTAGCTCTGGGGCCAACGTCCTGACTTTC.

This clonotype occurred a few times. The rearrangement links TRBV12-5 to TRBJ2-1; 8 bases match TRBD2. Germline values: CDR1 LGHNT, CDR2 FRNRAP. V shed 3 bases and J 0 bases; nucleotides not matched to a gene: 7. The CDR3 is made up of 17 amino acids. The CDR3 here is CASGLRGSGASYNEQFF. CDR3 nucleotides: TGTGCTAGTGGTTTACGTGGTAGCGGGGCCTCCTACAATGAGCAGTTCTTC.

The chain recombines TRBV5-1 with TRBJ1-2, with D possibly matching TRBD1 (5 bases). V was cut by 4 bases and J by 4 bases, with 14 bases left in between. In germline, CDR1 is SGHRS, CDR2 YFSETQ. The CDR3 has 14 residues. Here the CDR3 reads CASSHLRTPYGYTF. For the CDR3, the DNA is TGCGCCAGCAGCCACTTGCGGACACCCTATGGCTACACCTTC.

This chain joins TRBV12-3 or TRBV12-4 and TRBJ1-1, with D maybe TRBD1 (6 bases). Trimming cost V 8 bases and J 10 bases, with 17 bases left between them. The CDR3 spans 12 residues. Written as DNA, the CDR3 is TGTGCCAGCGGTCCCGGACAGAAGAGAGCTTTCTTT. Its translation is CASGPGQKRAFF.

This clonotype was picked up a small number of times. The chain has TRBV20-1 and TRBJ2-7, with no clear D. Trimming removed 2 bases at V and 2 bases at J, with 16 bases between. The CDR3 consists of 15 residues. Germline V CDR1 and CDR2: DFQATT, SNEGSKA (reference sequence). Here the CDR3 reads CSARPSSGSPYEQYF. The CDR3 bases are TGCAGTGCTAGACCCTCTAGTGGGTCCCCCTACGAGCAGTACTTC.

V usage is TRBV10-1 and J usage is TRBJ2-3; D gene uncertain. V lost 0 bases and J lost 6, with 7 bases in between. The CDR3 sequence is 13 residues long. Germline CDR1 and CDR2: WNHNN and SYGVQD (reference sequence). The CDR3 region is CASSESSWDTQYF. The CDR3 DNA reads TGCGCCAGCAGTGAGTCGAGCTGGGATACGCAGTATTTT.

V gene TRBV20-1 combines with J gene TRBJ1-2; 8 positions match TRBD1. This CDR3 contains 17 residues. CDR1 and CDR2 (germline): DFQATT, SNEGSKA (reference sequence). V was pared by 1 base and J by 1 base, with 11 bases of the junction left unmatched. The DNA of the CDR3 is TGCAGTGCTAGAGCTCTCCAAGGACAGGGCCGTAACTATGGCTACACCTTC. It codes for CSARALQGQGRNYGYTF.

This clonotype has a handful of counts. The rearrangement links TRBV12-3 or TRBV12-4 to TRBJ2-5; 8 bases agree with TRBD1. The CDR3 extends over 15 amino acids. V dropped 5 bases and J dropped 2; count of bases not matched to a gene: 7. This CDR3 is CASSRRTGQQETQYF. The CDR3 bases are TGTGCCAGCAGTAGGAGGACAGGGCAACAAGAGACCCAGTACTTC.

This clonotype is a singleton in its sample. The chain recombines TRBV12-3 or TRBV12-4 with TRBJ1-5; D might be TRBD1 (6 bases). The CDR3 length is 15 residues. The germline V and J ends were trimmed by 6 bases and 7 bases, with 19 bases remaining between them. CDR3 sequence: CASSRDKLVGQPQHF. CDR3 coding DNA: TGTGCCAGCAGCCGGGACAAGCTAGTAGGCCAGCCCCAGCATTTT.

The chain joins TRBV10-3 to TRBJ2-5; 8 nucleotides line up with TRBD1. In germline, CDR1 is ENHRY, CDR2 SYGVKD. V dropped 5 bases and J dropped 5; count of bases not matched to a gene: 10. The CDR3 is 15 amino acids. The CDR3 region has the DNA TGTGCCATCAGTTCGGGCAGGGGGCGCTTGGAGACCCAGTACTTC. Translated, it gives CAISSGRGRLETQYF.

This chain joins TRBV9 and TRBJ1-1, with D possibly TRBD1 on 5 matching bases. The germline V gene encodes CDR1 SGDLS and CDR2 YYNGEE. The CDR3 has 14 amino acids. The V end was cut by 2 bases, the J end by 3 bases, with 11 bases between. The CDR3 coding sequence is TGTGCCAGCAGCGTGGGGGGGAAAGACACTGAAGCTTTCTTT. This gives the protein CASSVGGKDTEAFF.

This clonotype was seen a handful of times. This chain connects TRBV10-3 to TRBJ2-7, with TRBD2 matching 8 bases. After removal of 2 bases from V and 2 bases from J, the junction contained 5 bases not matched to a gene. This CDR3 comprises 15 residues. Germline values: CDR1 ENHRY, CDR2 SYGVKD. CDR3 nucleotides: TGTGCCATCAGTGAGGGATTAGCGGGGCCCTACGAGCAGTACTTC. Its translation is CAISEGLAGPYEQYF.

The genes are TRBV18 and TRBJ1-1, with D unclear. Germline CDR1 KGHSH, CDR2 LQKENI. The CDR3 sequence is 14 residues long. Between the trimmed V and J ends, which lost 3 bases and 1 base, there was a span of 9 bases. The chain's CDR3 is CASSPLPENTEAFF. DNA of the CDR3: TGTGCCAGCTCACCCTTACCAGAGAACACTGAAGCTTTCTTT. Using reference TRBV18 and TRBJ1-1 for the parts outside the CDR3, the full variable domain is NAGVMQNPRHLVRRRGQEARLRCSPMKGHSHVYWYRQLPEEGLKFMVYLQKENIIDESGMPKERFSAEFPKEGPSILRIQQVVRGDSAAYFCASSPLPENTEAFFGQGTRLTVV.

On this clonotype: With a much larger clone just one base away, this may be a read error. Likely a read error: the CDR3 ends without its conserved phenylalanine or tryptophan. This chain links TRBV29-1 with TRBJ1-2; D gene uncertain. Looked up from germline, CDR1 is SQVTM and CDR2 is ANQGSEA. V lost 4 bases, J lost 3 bases, and 6 bases lay in between. The CDR3 is 11 amino acids. The CDR3 loop reads CSVARDYGYTC. CDR3 sequence (DNA): TGCAGCGTTGCTAGAGACTATGGCTACACCTGC.

The chain combines TRBV20-1 with TRBJ1-5; TRBD1 might be the D (5 bases). The CDR3 is 14 residues long. Per germline, CDR1 DFQATT and CDR2 SNEGSKA (reference sequence). Trimming pared 4 bases from V and 2 bases from J, leaving 12 bases between. The DNA for the CDR3 is TGCAGTGCTATGGGGGGGACGGGCAATCAGCCCCAGCATTTT. Encoded protein: CSAMGGTGNQPQHF.

CDR3 bases: TGCGCCAGCAGCTTGGCCGGAGGACCCGAGGGCTACACCTTC. Translation gives CASSLAGGPEGYTF. The genes are TRBV5-1 and TRBJ1-2; D is unclear. V was trimmed by 0 bases and J by 8 bases, leaving 14 bases between them. Germline V gene data show CDR1 as SGHRS and CDR2 as YFSETQ. This CDR3 contains 14 residues.

V is TRBV12-3 or TRBV12-4 and J is TRBJ1-1; D gene ambiguous. V was pared by 6 bases and J by 8 bases, with 19 bases between. The length of the CDR3 is 14 residues. Written as DNA, the CDR3 is TGTGCCAGCAGGCCGGGCCCTGGAACATCCGAAGCTTTCTTT. Its translation is CASRPGPGTSEAFF.

A note on this clonotype: One junction end disagrees with the germline gene, perhaps due to a read error. The gene calls are TRBV6-1 and TRBJ2-1; no clear D. Germline assignment: CDR1 MNHNS and CDR2 SASEGT. This CDR3 contains 15 residues. The CDR3 region has the DNA TGTGTCAGCAGTGAAGCATTCCGCGCTAGGGATGAGCAGTTCTTC. Protein: CVSSEAFRARDEQFF.